This T cell receptor beta chain was profiled in a study of T cells in localized non-small cell lung cancer. General study results and limits: A median of 57 of the top 100 tumor clones appeared in adjacent lung, which was paired and uninvolved. Prolonged overall survival went with higher T cell density in the blood.

As to this clone: Its target is unknown.

The CDR3 runs 14 residues. From germline, CDR1 is SGHDN and CDR2 FVKESK. The ends were cut back, 4 bases at V and 7 bases at J, with 16 bases in the middle. TCRdb keeps only in-frame clones here, not all; method: immunoSEQ multiplex PCR. The data show about 28,000 clones, less than 95% seen once. This clonotype originated in a female donor at least 60 years old with stage I lung adenocarcinoma. The specimen was peripheral blood, collected before any cancer treatment. V and J are TRBV14 and TRBJ2-5, with D hard to call. In nucleotides, the CDR3 is TGTGCCAGCAGCCTCGGACCATATCTCGGGACCCAGTACTTC. This encodes CASSLGPYLGTQYF.